This TCR beta chain was sequenced in a study of blood T cell repertoires in COVID-19. Across the whole study: There were acute and convalescent COVID-19 samples, and they came from the United States, Italy and Spain. Nucleic acid was either cDNA or gDNA, and it came from T cells, B-cell-depleted T cells, or PBMCs.

Enrolled through a virtual design, the participants were between about 18 and 100 years of age and came from 24 US areas. Donors in Cohort 3 who had recovered were those with two negative PCRs, healthcare professional clearance, or resolution of their symptoms. Germline CDR1 and CDR2: LNHDA and SQIVND (reference sequence). Deletions cut 6 bases from V and 6 bases from J, with 14 bases between. The CDR3 is made up of 13 amino acids. Sequencing was performed with immunoSEQ multiplex PCR; in TCRdb, only in-frame clones are kept and a portion is missing. The sample gives about 330,000 clones, around 90% of which show up once; approximately 18% is in the top ten.

The chain couples TRBV19 to TRBJ1-2, with a tentative D call TRBD1 (6 bases). The specimen was PBMCs or T cells enriched from blood (not recorded which). This TCR came from a young woman who had recovered from COVID-19. The CDR3 bases are TGTGCCAGTAGCCTACAGGGAGGGGATGGCTACACCTTC. It translates to CASSLQGGDGYTF.